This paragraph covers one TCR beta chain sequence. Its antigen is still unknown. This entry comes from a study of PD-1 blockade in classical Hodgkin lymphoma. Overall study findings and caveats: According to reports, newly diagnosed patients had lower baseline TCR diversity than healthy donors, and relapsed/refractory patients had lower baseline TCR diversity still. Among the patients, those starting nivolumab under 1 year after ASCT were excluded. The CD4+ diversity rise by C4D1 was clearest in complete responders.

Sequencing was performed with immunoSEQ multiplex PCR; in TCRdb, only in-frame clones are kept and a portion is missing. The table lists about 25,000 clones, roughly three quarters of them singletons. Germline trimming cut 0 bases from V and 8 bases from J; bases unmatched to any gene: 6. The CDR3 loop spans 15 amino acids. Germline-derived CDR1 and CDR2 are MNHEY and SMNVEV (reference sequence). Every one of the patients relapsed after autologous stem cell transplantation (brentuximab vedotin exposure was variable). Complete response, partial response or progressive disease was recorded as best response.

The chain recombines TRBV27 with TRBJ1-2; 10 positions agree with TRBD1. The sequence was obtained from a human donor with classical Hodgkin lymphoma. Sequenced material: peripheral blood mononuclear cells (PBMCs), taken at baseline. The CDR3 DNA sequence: TGTGCCAGCAGTTTATCTTACGACAGGGGGCTAGGCTACACCTTC. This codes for CASSLSYDRGLGYTF.